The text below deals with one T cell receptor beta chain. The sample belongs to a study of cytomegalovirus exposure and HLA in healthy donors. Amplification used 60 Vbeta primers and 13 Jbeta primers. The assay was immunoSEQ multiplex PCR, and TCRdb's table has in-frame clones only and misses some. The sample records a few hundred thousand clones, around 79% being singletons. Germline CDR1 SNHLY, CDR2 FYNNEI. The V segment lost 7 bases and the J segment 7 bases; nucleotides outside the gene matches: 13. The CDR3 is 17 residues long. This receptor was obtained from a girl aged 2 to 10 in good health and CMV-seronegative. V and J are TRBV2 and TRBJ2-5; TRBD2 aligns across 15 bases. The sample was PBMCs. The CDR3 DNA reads TGTGCCAGCACCCCAGGGGGACTAGCGGGGGGTATGGGGACCCAGTACTTC. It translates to CASTPGGLAGGMGTQYF. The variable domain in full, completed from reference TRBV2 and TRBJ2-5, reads EPEVTQTPSHQVTQMGQEVILRCVPISNHLYFYWYRQILGQKVEFLVSFYNNEISEKSEIFDDQFSVERPDGSNFTLKIRSTKLEDSAMYFCASTPGGLAGGMGTQYFGPGTRLLVL.